This TCR beta chain was retrieved from a study of cytomegalovirus exposure and HLA in healthy donors. Study overall: A prior analysis found 100 million to 140 million unique TCR beta sequences from some 190 million T cells.

The CDR3 has 14 amino acids. The V and J ends lost 1 base and 3 bases, in that order; junction bases with no gene match: 4. Germline CDR1 SGHNT, CDR2 YYREEE (reference sequence). Study-wide results and caveats: By HLA locus, TCR association rates varied in a later analysis, with DRB1 showing the most and HLA-C the fewest. In a later analysis, TCR beta V- and J-gene trimming was associated with a missense DCLRE1C variant. Sequence variants that were highly shared formed a cluster that was likely a sequencing artifact.

This clone was detected only once. The antigen remains undetermined. The primer mix had 60 Vbeta and 13 Jbeta primers. Some clones are missing from TCRdb's copy, which holds only in-frame ones; the method was immunoSEQ multiplex PCR. The data show about 150,000 clones, around 79% seen once. The sample taken for sequencing was PBMCs. The sequence was collected from a man younger than 35 in good health and CMV-seronegative. The chain carries TRBV5-4 and TRBJ2-7; 7 nucleotides match TRBD1. CDR3 in amino acids: CASSLRDSLYEQYF. The CDR3 DNA is TGTGCCAGCAGCTTGCGGGACAGCCTCTACGAGCAGTACTTC.